This is a list of T cell receptor beta chains from one sample in a study of T-cell memory formation after mild COVID-19. TCRdb passed the 5' RACE reads through MiXCR, listing each CDR3 protein once. Found here are hundreds of thousands of distinct CDR3 sequences, around 17% of them singletons; the top ten hold under 25%. The sequencing sample was made of PBMCs or a T cell subset sorted from them (not recorded which). These receptors all stem from a man aged 18 to 35 who had mild COVID-19 (a few samples of this study predate the infection). Cell type and time point are not known. CDR3s include the opening cysteine and the closing phenylalanine or tryptophan. D genes are given only for firm matches. Expanded clones are given a class, and other clones once, few, many or no size at all.

v_gene	abundance	j_gene	d_gene	len	CDR3nt	CDR3aa
TRBV5-1	-	TRBJ2-7	-	14	TGCGCCAGCAGCTTGGCACGCACCCTAGACGAGCAGTACTTC	CASSLARTLDEQYF
TRBV7-8	-	TRBJ2-1	TRBD1	14	TGTGCCAGCAGCTTTCGGACAGGGTCTAATGAGCAGTTCTTC	CASSFRTGSNEQFF
TRBV5-5	-	TRBJ1-1	-	13	TGTGCCAGCAGCTTGTTGCGGGGCACTGAAGCTTTCTTT	CASSLLRGTEAFF
TRBV20-1	-	TRBJ1-3	-	13	TGCAGTGCTGAGGGAGGGGCCGGAAACACCATATATTTT	CSAEGGAGNTIYF
TRBV7-9	-	TRBJ1-3	-	11	TGTGCCAGCACCGAAGACGGGGACATATATTTT	CASTEDGDIYF
TRBV7-2	few	TRBJ1-5	-	17	TGTGCCAGCAGCTTAGTAGGCGGTGGTCGGGGAAGTCAGCCCCAGCATTTT	CASSLVGGGRGSQPQHF
TRBV5-1	-	TRBJ1-1	TRBD1	15	TGCGCCAGCAGCGAATCGGGACAGGGGAACACTGAAGCTTTCTTT	CASSESGQGNTEAFF
TRBV6-5	few	TRBJ2-4	-	15	TGTGCCAGCAGTTACTCAGTGGGCCCAGGAAACATTCAGTACTTC	CASSYSVGPGNIQYF
TRBV11-2	few	TRBJ1-1	-	13	TGTGCCAGCGAGAGACAGCGGGACACTGAAGCTTTCTTT	CASERQRDTEAFF
TRBV7-9	-	TRBJ1-5	-	17	TGTGCCAGCAGCTTAGGGAGGGGGAACGTAGACAATCAGCCCCAGCATTTT	CASSLGRGNVDNQPQHF
TRBV30	-	TRBJ1-1	-	14	TGTGCCTGGGGGGCTCAAGGGAGGGTCGCTGAAGCTTTCTTT	CAWGAQGRVAEAFF
TRBV7-2	few	TRBJ2-7	-	15	TGTGCCAGCAGCTTACTCAGAGGCCCCACCTACGAGCAGTACTTC	CASSLLRGPTYEQYF
TRBV27	few	TRBJ1-1	-	13	TGTGCGGCGGGCAAGGCGGTGAACACTGAAGCTTTCTTT	CAAGKAVNTEAFF
TRBV7-3	once	TRBJ2-3	-	17	TGTGCCAGCAGCTTAACAGGGCAGGGAAGTCACACAGATACGCAGTATTTT	CASSLTGQGSHTDTQYF
TRBV4-1	few	TRBJ2-1	-	14	TGCGCCAGCAGCCACCTGTTATCCGACAATGAGCAGTTCTTC	CASSHLLSDNEQFF
TRBV5-1	-	TRBJ2-5	TRBD2	15	TGCGCCAGCAGCACGGAAGGCGGGGGGCTGGAGACCCAGTACTTC	CASSTEGGGLETQYF
TRBV12-5	few	TRBJ2-3	-	13	TGTGCTAGTGGCCAGGGGAATATAGATACGCAGTATTTT	CASGQGNIDTQYF
TRBV27	few	TRBJ1-2	TRBD1	14	TGTGCCAGCAGTGACAGGGGCTGGACGTATGGCTACACCTTC	CASSDRGWTYGYTF
TRBV9	few	TRBJ2-3	-	14	TGTGCCAGCACCAGGGGGGGATCGGGAGATACGCAGTATTTT	CASTRGGSGDTQYF
TRBV12-3/TRBV12-4	-	TRBJ2-5	TRBD2	16	TGTGCCAGCAGTTTACAGGGGCGGGGGGGCAAAGAGACCCAGTACTTC	CASSLQGRGGKETQYF
TRBV5-6	few	TRBJ2-7	TRBD2	14	TGTGCCAGCAGAAAACTGGCGGGGGGCTACGAGCAGTACTTC	CASRKLAGGYEQYF
TRBV7-2	-	TRBJ1-2	TRBD1	16	TGTGCCAGCAGCCACTTGTTCGGGGACAGGGACTATGGCTACACCTTC	CASSHLFGDRDYGYTF
TRBV14	-	TRBJ2-2	-	15	TGTGCCAGCAGCCAGGTCACAGGATTCACCGGGGAGCTGTTTTTT	CASSQVTGFTGELFF
TRBV27	few	TRBJ2-3	-	14	TGTGCCAGCAGTTTAGCGGATTACACAGATACGCAGTATTTT	CASSLADYTDTQYF
TRBV5-6	many	TRBJ2-2	TRBD1	14	TGTGCCAGCAGCGTGACAGGGGTCACCGGGGAGCTGTTTTTT	CASSVTGVTGELFF
TRBV7-2	many	TRBJ2-1	-	15	TGTGCCAGCAGCTTCCGAGGGGGAGGATTCAATGAGCAGTTCTTC	CASSFRGGGFNEQFF
TRBV5-6	many	TRBJ2-1	TRBD2	13	TGTGCCAGCAGCTTGATACGGGGGGATGAGCAGTTCTTC	CASSLIRGDEQFF
TRBV6-5	few	TRBJ2-4	-	15	TGTGCCAGCAGTTACTCTCCGTCTGATGTGAACATTCAGTACTTC	CASSYSPSDVNIQYF
TRBV7-8	-	TRBJ2-7	-	13	TGTGCCAGCAGCGGAGCAGGACCCTACGAGCAGTACTTC	CASSGAGPYEQYF
TRBV20-1	-	TRBJ1-4	TRBD1	15	TGCAGTGCTAATCAAAGACAGGGGACGGGCGAAAAACTGTTTTTT	CSANQRQGTGEKLFF
TRBV7-3	once	TRBJ1-1	-	14	TGTGCCAGCAGCCGCGGGGACACCAACACTGAAGCTTTCTTT	CASSRGDTNTEAFF
TRBV4-2	-	TRBJ1-6	TRBD1	16	TGTGCCAGCAGCCAAGTGGAGGGGGCCGGATCCTCACCCCTCCACTTT	CASSQVEGAGSSPLHF
TRBV11-1	-	TRBJ1-1	-	15	TGTGCCAGCAGCCCGGCGGGGGGAATCCCCACTGAAGCTTTCTTT	CASSPAGGIPTEAFF
TRBV7-2	-	TRBJ1-2	-	14	TGTGCCAGCACCCGGACCGATGAAAACTATGGCTACACCTTC	CASTRTDENYGYTF
TRBV4-2	-	TRBJ2-1	-	15	TGTGCCAGCAGCCAAGGGCTGGGTCCGTACAATGAGCAGTTCTTC	CASSQGLGPYNEQFF